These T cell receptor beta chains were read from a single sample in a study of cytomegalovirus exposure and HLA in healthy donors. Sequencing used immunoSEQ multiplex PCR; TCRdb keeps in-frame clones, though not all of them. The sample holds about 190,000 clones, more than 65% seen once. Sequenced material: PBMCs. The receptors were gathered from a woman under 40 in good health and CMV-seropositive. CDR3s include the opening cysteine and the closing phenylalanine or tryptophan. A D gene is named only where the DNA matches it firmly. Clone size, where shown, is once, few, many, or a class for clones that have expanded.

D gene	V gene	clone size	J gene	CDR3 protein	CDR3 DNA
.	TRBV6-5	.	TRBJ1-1	CASTPTGLNTEAFF	TGTGCCAGCACCCCGACAGGTTTGAACACTGAAGCTTTCTTT
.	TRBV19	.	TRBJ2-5	CASSRQETQYF	TGTGCCAGTAGTCGTCAAGAGACCCAGTACTTC
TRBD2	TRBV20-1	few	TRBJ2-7	CSGGRAREQYF	TGCAGCGGGGGGAGGGCGCGCGAGCAGTACTTC
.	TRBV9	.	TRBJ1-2	CASSVAYYGYTF	TGTGCCAGCAGCGTAGCTTACTATGGCTACACCTTC
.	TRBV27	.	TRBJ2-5	CASSYREGETQYF	TGTGCCAGTAGTTACAGGGAGGGAGAGACCCAGTACTTC
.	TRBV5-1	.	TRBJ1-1	CASRHPLNTEAFF	TGCGCCAGCAGACATCCCTTAAACACTGAAGCTTTCTTT
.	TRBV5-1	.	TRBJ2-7	CASSIEGAGLSHEQYF	TGCGCCAGCTCCATCGAGGGGGCGGGGTTGAGCCACGAGCAGTACTTC
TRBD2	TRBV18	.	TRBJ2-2	CASSPKPGLAGSSNTGELFF	TGTGCCAGCTCCCCAAAACCGGGACTAGCGGGATCATCGAACACCGGGGAGCTGTTTTTT
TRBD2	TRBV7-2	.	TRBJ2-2	CASRLSGGTGELFF	TGTGCCAGCAGGCTTAGCGGGGGCACCGGGGAGCTGTTTTTT
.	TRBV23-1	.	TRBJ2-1	CASSQFCGPEHGQFF	TGCGCCAGCAGTCAATTCTGTGGGCCTGAACACGGGCAGTTCTTC
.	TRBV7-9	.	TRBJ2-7	CSSSTWTAPSYEQYF	TGTTCCAGCAGCACCTGGACAGCCCCCTCCTACGAGCAGTACTTC
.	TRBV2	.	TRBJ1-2	CASSVGGSALYGYTF	TGTGCCAGCAGTGTGGGCGGGTCGGCGCTCTATGGCTACACCTTC
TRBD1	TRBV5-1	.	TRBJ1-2	CASALGTALAYGYTF	TGCGCCAGCGCTCTCGGGACAGCCTTGGCCTATGGCTACACCTTC
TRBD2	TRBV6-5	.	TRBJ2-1	CASSYLLAGDFNEQFF	TGTGCCAGCAGTTACCTACTAGCGGGAGATTTTAATGAGCAGTTCTTC
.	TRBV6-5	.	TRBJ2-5	CASRLGLQQETQYF	TGTGCCAGCAGGCTGGGACTTCAACAAGAGACCCAGTACTTC
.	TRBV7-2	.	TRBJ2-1	CASSLAANEQFF	TGTGCCAGCAGCTTAGCGGCCAATGAGCAGTTCTTC
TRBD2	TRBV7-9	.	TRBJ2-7	CASSSVAGGYAEQYF	TGTGCCAGCAGCTCGGTAGCGGGAGGATACGCCGAGCAGTACTTC
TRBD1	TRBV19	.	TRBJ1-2	CASSLRTGFGYTF	TGTGCCAGTAGTCTACGGACAGGGTTTGGCTACACCTTC
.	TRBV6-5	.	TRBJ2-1	CASSYVGSKQFF	TGTGCCAGCAGTTATGTGGGGAGTAAGCAGTTCTTC
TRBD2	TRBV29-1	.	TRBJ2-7	CSVEGLAGEGEQYF	TGCAGCGTGGAAGGACTAGCGGGAGAGGGCGAGCAGTACTTC
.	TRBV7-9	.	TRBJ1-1	CSSSLVIGDTEAFF	TGTTCCAGCAGCTTGGTAATCGGGGACACTGAAGCTTTCTTT
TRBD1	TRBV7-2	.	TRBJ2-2	CASSGVGQGVTGELFF	TGTGCCAGCAGCGGAGTGGGACAGGGGGTAACGGGGGAGCTGTTTTTT
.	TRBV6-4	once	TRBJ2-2	CASSEARRSNTGELFF	TGTGCCAGCAGTGAGGCACGCCGATCGAACACCGGGGAGCTGTTTTTT
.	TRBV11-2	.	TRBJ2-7	CASSLERDEQYF	TGTGCCAGCAGCCTGGAGAGAGACGAGCAGTACTTC
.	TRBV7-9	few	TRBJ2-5	CASSLDGAETQYF	TGTGCCAGCAGCTTAGATGGGGCAGAGACCCAGTACTTC
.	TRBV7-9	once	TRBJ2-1	CSSSLAFELDRYNEQFF	TGTTCCAGCAGCTTAGCGTTCGAGCTGGACAGATACAATGAGCAGTTCTTC
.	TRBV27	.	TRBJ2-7	CASRRDFSYEQYF	TGTGCCTCCCGGCGGGACTTCTCCTACGAGCAGTACTTC
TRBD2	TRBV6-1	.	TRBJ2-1	CASSDTGGPRNEQFF	TGTGCCAGCAGTGACACGGGAGGCCCCCGAAATGAGCAGTTCTTC
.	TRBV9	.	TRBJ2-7	CASNTLNWGPVEQYF	TGTGCCAGCAACACCCTAAATTGGGGGCCGGTCGAGCAGTACTTC
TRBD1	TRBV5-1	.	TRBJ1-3	CASSLGTGLSGNTIYF	TGCGCCAGCAGCTTGGGGACAGGCCTCTCTGGAAACACCATATATTTT
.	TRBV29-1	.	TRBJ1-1	CSVQGNTEAFF	TGCAGCGTCCAGGGGAACACTGAAGCTTTCTTT
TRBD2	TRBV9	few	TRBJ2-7	CASSVVASGRSEQYF	TGTGCCAGCAGCGTAGTGGCTAGCGGGAGATCCGAGCAGTACTTC
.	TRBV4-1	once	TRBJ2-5	CASSLVRGPYQETQYF	TGCGCCAGCAGCCTAGTTCGCGGGCCATACCAAGAGACCCAGTACTTC
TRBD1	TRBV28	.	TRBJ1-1	CASSSGSRGLGTEAFF	TGTGCCAGCAGCTCTGGGAGCAGGGGGCTCGGAACTGAAGCTTTCTTT
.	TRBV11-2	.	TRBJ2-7	CASSLDLASYEQYF	TGTGCCAGCAGCTTAGATCTTGCGTCCTACGAGCAGTACTTC
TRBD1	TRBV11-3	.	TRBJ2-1	CASSFRQGDYNEQFF	TGTGCCAGCAGCTTCCGACAGGGGGACTACAATGAGCAGTTCTTC
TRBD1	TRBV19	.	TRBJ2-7	CASSIEGQGFEQYF	TGTGCCAGTAGTATAGAGGGACAGGGATTCGAGCAGTACTTC